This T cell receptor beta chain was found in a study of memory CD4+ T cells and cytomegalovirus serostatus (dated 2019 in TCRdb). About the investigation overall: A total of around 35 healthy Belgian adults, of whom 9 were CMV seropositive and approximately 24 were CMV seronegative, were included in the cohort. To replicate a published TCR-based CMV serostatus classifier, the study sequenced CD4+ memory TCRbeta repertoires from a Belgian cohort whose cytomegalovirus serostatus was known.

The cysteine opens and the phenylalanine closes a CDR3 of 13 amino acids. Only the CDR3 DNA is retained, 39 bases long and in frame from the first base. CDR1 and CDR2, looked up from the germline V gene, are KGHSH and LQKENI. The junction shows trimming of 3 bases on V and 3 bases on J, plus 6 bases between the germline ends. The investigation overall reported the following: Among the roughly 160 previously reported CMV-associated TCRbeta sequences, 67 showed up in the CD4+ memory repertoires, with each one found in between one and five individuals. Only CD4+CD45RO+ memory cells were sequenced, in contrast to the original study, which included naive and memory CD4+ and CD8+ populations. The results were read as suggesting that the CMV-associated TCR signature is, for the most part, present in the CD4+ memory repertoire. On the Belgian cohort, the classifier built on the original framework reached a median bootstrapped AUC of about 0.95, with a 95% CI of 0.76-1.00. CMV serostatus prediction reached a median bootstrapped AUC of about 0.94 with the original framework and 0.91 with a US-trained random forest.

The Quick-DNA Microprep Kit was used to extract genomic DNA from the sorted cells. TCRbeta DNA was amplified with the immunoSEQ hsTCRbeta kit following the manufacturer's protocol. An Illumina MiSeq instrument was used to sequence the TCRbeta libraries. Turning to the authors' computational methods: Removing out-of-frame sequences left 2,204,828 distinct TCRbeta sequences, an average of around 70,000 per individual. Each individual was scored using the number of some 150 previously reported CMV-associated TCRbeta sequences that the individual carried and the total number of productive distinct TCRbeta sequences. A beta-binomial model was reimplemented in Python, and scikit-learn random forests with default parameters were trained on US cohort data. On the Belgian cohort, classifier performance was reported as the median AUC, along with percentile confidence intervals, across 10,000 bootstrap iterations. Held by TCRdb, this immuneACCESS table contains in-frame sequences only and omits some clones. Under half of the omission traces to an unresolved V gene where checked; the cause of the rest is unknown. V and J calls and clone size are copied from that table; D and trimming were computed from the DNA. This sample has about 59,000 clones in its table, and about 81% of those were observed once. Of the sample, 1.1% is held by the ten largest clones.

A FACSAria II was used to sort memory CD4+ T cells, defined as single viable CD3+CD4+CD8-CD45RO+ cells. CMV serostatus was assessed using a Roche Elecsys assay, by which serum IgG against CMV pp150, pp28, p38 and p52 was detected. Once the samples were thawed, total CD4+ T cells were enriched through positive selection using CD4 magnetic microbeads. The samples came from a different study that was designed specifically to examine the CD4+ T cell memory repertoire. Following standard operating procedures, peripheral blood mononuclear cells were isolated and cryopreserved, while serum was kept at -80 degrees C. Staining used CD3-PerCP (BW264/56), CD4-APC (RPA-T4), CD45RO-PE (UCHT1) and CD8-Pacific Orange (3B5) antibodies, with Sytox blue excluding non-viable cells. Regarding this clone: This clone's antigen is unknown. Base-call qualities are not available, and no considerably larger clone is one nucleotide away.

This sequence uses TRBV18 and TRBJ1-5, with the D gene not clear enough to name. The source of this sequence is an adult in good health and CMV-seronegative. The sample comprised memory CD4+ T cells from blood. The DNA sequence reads TGTGCCAGCTCACCGACCGCCAATCAGCCCCAGCATTTT. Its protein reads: CASSPTANQPQHF.